These T cell receptor beta chains were read from a single sample in a study of blood T cells in healthy people across ages. TCRdb processed the 5' RACE reads anew with MiXCR; each CDR3 protein has one entry. The data contain 650,000 to 800,000 distinct CDR3 sequences, around 50% of them singletons. Source material: blood. All receptors derive from a woman older than 75 in good health. Each CDR3 is given with its conserved first and last residue. D genes are given only for firm matches. A clone size is listed for some rows: how often the clone was seen (once, few, many), or a class if it is expanded.

V	size	length	D	J	CDR3	DNA
TRBV11-2	NA	14	NA	TRBJ2-5	CASRNSLLQETQYF	TGTGCCAGCAGGAACAGCCTTCTTCAAGAGACCCAGTACTTC
TRBV28	many	14	TRBD1	TRBJ1-4	CASRGTGEDEKLFF	TGTGCCAGCAGAGGGACAGGGGAGGATGAAAAACTGTTTTTT
TRBV20-1	few	13	NA	TRBJ2-7	CSARDSAEYEQYF	TGCAGTGCTAGAGATTCAGCGGAATACGAGCAGTACTTC
TRBV29-1	NA	13	TRBD1	TRBJ2-2	CSVVRQGNGELFF	TGCAGCGTTGTCCGACAGGGAAATGGGGAGCTGTTTTTT
TRBV7-6	NA	15	NA	TRBJ2-5	CASSPRPASQETQYF	TGTGCCAGCAGCCCACGGCCCGCCTCCCAAGAGACCCAGTACTTC
TRBV20-1	NA	15	TRBD2	TRBJ2-7	CSAGTSGSAPDEQYF	TGCAGTGCTGGGACTAGCGGGAGTGCCCCGGATGAGCAGTACTTC
TRBV7-9	NA	16	NA	TRBJ2-7	CASSHPDGSSSYEQYF	TGTGCCAGCAGTCACCCGGACGGGTCCAGCTCCTACGAGCAGTACTTC
TRBV7-2	NA	15	TRBD2	TRBJ2-1	CASSSEAGRFNEQFF	TGTGCCAGCAGCTCGGAAGCCGGGAGGTTCAATGAGCAGTTCTTC
TRBV24-1	many	13	NA	TRBJ2-1	CATNARGTNEQFF	TGTGCCACCAATGCAAGGGGGACAAATGAGCAGTTCTTC
TRBV15	NA	17	TRBD2	TRBJ2-7	CATSRDRRAGASYEQYF	TGTGCCACCAGCAGAGATCGGAGAGCGGGGGCCTCCTACGAGCAGTACTTC
TRBV20-1	NA	14	NA	TRBJ2-1	CSAYQAVGHNEQFF	TGCAGTGCTTATCAAGCGGTTGGACACAATGAGCAGTTCTTC
TRBV7-8	NA	14	NA	TRBJ1-2	CASSSRGTWYGYTF	TGTGCCAGCAGCTCCCGGGGGACATGGTATGGCTACACCTTC
TRBV7-9	few	12	NA	TRBJ1-1	CASSLGGSEAFF	TGTGCCAGCAGCTTAGGGGGCTCTGAAGCTTTCTTT
TRBV7-9	NA	13	NA	TRBJ2-1	CASNFLLRGEQFF	TGTGCCAGCAACTTCTTATTGAGGGGTGAGCAGTTCTTC
TRBV20-1	NA	18	NA	TRBJ1-1	CSAIRPARGTSVNTEAFF	TGCAGTGCCATTAGGCCGGCTCGCGGGACGTCGGTGAACACTGAAGCTTTCTTT
TRBV27	many	18	NA	TRBJ2-7	CASSRGRSGFPSNSEQYF	TGTGCCAGCAGCCGAGGCCGTTCGGGTTTCCCCTCCAACTCCGAGCAGTACTTC
TRBV12-3/TRBV12-4	many	13	NA	TRBJ2-5	CASSFWGQETQYF	TGTGCCAGCAGTTTCTGGGGCCAAGAGACCCAGTACTTC
TRBV30	NA	15	TRBD2	TRBJ2-1	CAWSNKREGLNEQFF	TGTGCCTGGAGTAACAAGCGGGAGGGGCTCAATGAGCAGTTCTTC
TRBV11-1	many	14	TRBD1	TRBJ1-2	CASSLAQTGYGYTF	TGTGCCAGCAGCTTAGCACAGACAGGGTATGGCTACACCTTC
TRBV29-1	many	16	TRBD2	TRBJ2-3	CSVLGESSGKANTQYF	TGCAGTGTGTTGGGGGAGTCTAGCGGGAAAGCGAATACGCAGTATTTT
TRBV3-1	NA	13	NA	TRBJ2-7	CASSQDRIYEQYF	TGTGCCAGCAGCCAAGATCGAATTTACGAGCAGTACTTC
TRBV28	many	15	NA	TRBJ1-4	CASSVRGATNEKLFF	TGTGCCAGCAGTGTCCGGGGGGCAACTAATGAAAAACTGTTTTTT
TRBV12-3/TRBV12-4	NA	15	TRBD2	TRBJ2-7	CASSLGLAGVNEQNF	TGTGCCAGCAGTTTAGGGCTTGCGGGAGTCAACGAGCAGAACTTC
TRBV7-9	NA	13	NA	TRBJ2-3	CASIAQGADTQYF	TGTGCCAGCATCGCACAGGGCGCGGATACGCAGTATTTT
TRBV10-3	many	16	TRBD2	TRBJ2-1	CAISDNLAGLRNEQFF	TGTGCCATCAGCGACAACCTAGCGGGACTACGCAATGAGCAGTTCTTC
TRBV28	many	18	NA	TRBJ2-5	CASSLPTPLERYGETQYF	TGTGCCAGCAGTTTACCTACCCCTCTGGAGCGGTATGGGGAGACCCAGTACTTC
TRBV11-1	NA	16	TRBD2	TRBJ2-1	CASSPTLAASYNEQFF	TGTGCCAGCAGTCCTACTCTAGCGGCCTCCTACAATGAGCAGTTCTTC
TRBV4-2	NA	17	TRBD1	TRBJ1-1	CASSQQGQGAKDTEAFF	TGTGCCAGCAGCCAACAGGGACAGGGGGCAAAGGACACTGAAGCTTTCTTT
TRBV15	NA	15	TRBD1	TRBJ2-1	CATSRVGQTYNEQFF	TGTGCCACCAGCAGGGTGGGACAGACCTACAATGAGCAGTTCTTC
TRBV6-6	many	12	NA	TRBJ2-3	CASSWPKDTQYF	TGTGCCAGCAGTTGGCCGAAAGATACGCAGTATTTT
TRBV3-1	NA	13	NA	TRBJ2-2	CASSQGENGELFF	TGTGCCAGCAGCCAAGGTGAAAACGGGGAGCTGTTTTTT
TRBV7-9	NA	17	TRBD2	TRBJ2-1	CASSSKPLAGGGNEQFF	TGTGCCAGCAGCTCGAAACCCTTAGCGGGGGGCGGCAATGAGCAGTTCTTC
TRBV14	NA	13	NA	TRBJ2-7	CASSHIPLYEQYF	TGTGCCAGCAGCCATATACCCCTCTACGAGCAGTACTTC
TRBV20-1	NA	17	TRBD2	TRBJ2-1	CSATGLASIDPNNEQFF	TGCAGTGCTACGGGACTAGCGAGCATCGATCCCAACAATGAGCAGTTCTTC
TRBV29-1	NA	14	TRBD1	TRBJ2-1	CSVSGDRGFYEQFF	TGCAGCGTAAGCGGGGACAGGGGTTTTTACGAGCAGTTCTTC
TRBV20-1	NA	13	NA	TRBJ2-3	CSATLGEWDTQYF	TGCAGTGCTACCTTAGGGGAATGGGATACGCAGTATTTT
TRBV11-3	once	16	NA	TRBJ2-1	CASSSPGRQLGNEQFF	TGTGCCAGCAGCTCCCCGGGTCGGCAGTTAGGGAATGAGCAGTTCTTC
TRBV29-1	many	13	NA	TRBJ2-1	CSVGVGSYNEQFF	TGCAGCGTTGGTGTGGGCTCCTACAATGAGCAGTTCTTC
TRBV29-1	many	12	NA	TRBJ2-1	CSVDGVRGEQFF	TGCAGCGTCGACGGGGTCCGGGGTGAGCAGTTCTTC
TRBV7-2	NA	14	TRBD2	TRBJ2-1	CASRPAGLYNEQFF	TGTGCCAGCAGGCCGGCGGGACTATACAATGAGCAGTTCTTC
TRBV6-6	NA	14	NA	TRBJ1-2	CASIGRGENYGYTF	TGTGCCAGCATTGGTAGAGGGGAGAACTATGGCTACACCTTC
TRBV27	few	14	NA	TRBJ2-1	CASRWGREVYEQFF	TGTGCCAGCAGATGGGGCAGGGAAGTCTATGAGCAGTTCTTC